This is a list of T cell receptor beta chains from one sample in a study of blood T cell repertoires in COVID-19. Profiling relied on immunoSEQ multiplex PCR, and the TCRdb table lists in-frame clones only, not all of them. The sample has roughly 400,000 clones, 80% to 90% seen once; the top ten hold around 1.1%. Sequenced: PBMCs or T cells enriched from blood (not recorded which). The receptors shown here come from a man aged 25 to 45 who had recovered from COVID-19. CDR3s include the opening cysteine and the closing phenylalanine or tryptophan. The D gene is left open where the match is weak. Size values are once, few and many counts, or a class for expanded clones, and some rows have none.

.,TRBV5-1,.,TRBJ2-5,CASSLGHGETQYF,TGCGCCAGCAGCTTGGGTCACGGAGAGACCCAGTACTTC
once,TRBV2,TRBD1,TRBJ1-5,CASSEWGDRGPNQPQHF,TGTGCCAGCAGTGAATGGGGTGACAGGGGACCCAATCAGCCCCAGCATTTT
.,TRBV3-1/TRBV3-2,.,TRBJ1-4,CASSLIGQTNEKLFF,TGTGCCAGCAGCCTGATTGGACAGACTAATGAAAAACTGTTTTTT
.,TRBV29-1,.,TRBJ1-1,CSVGVNTEAFF,TGCAGCGTCGGAGTGAACACTGAAGCTTTCTTT
.,TRBV11-2,.,TRBJ2-7,CASSWDWYEQYF,TGTGCCAGCAGCTGGGACTGGTACGAGCAGTACTTC
.,TRBV6-5,.,TRBJ2-2,CASSFTQGTGELFF,TGTGCCAGCAGTTTTACTCAGGGCACCGGGGAGCTGTTTTTT
.,TRBV9,TRBD1,TRBJ2-1,CASSPYSGGGPYNEQFF,TGTGCCAGCAGCCCATACTCAGGGGGCGGACCCTACAATGAGCAGTTCTTC
.,TRBV12-2,.,TRBJ2-3,CASRLETEVAGVEDTQYF,TGTGCAAGTCGCTTAGAAACAGAGGTAGCGGGAGTGGAAGATACGCAGTATTTT
.,TRBV3-1/TRBV3-2,TRBD2,TRBJ2-3,CASSQVGGVADTQYF,TGTGCCAGCAGCCAAGTGGGAGGGGTCGCAGATACGCAGTATTTT
.,TRBV4-1,TRBD2,TRBJ2-2,CASSQDRPSGPMGTGELFF,TGCGCCAGCAGCCAAGATAGGCCTAGCGGGCCCATGGGAACCGGGGAGCTGTTTTTT
once,TRBV5-6,TRBD2,TRBJ2-7,CASSFWGLADEQYF,TGTGCCAGCAGCTTCTGGGGACTAGCGGACGAGCAGTACTTC
.,TRBV9,.,TRBJ1-4,CASSARRQKNEKLFF,TGTGCCAGCAGCGCACGACGACAGAAGAATGAAAAACTGTTTTTT
.,TRBV7-8,TRBD2,TRBJ2-7,CASSLGQTSGRDEQYF,TGTGCCAGCAGCTTAGGCCAGACTAGCGGGAGGGACGAGCAGTACTTC
.,TRBV7-6,.,TRBJ1-6,CASSSSGSSYNSPLHF,TGTGCCAGCAGCTCATCAGGCAGCTCCTATAATTCACCCCTCCACTTT
.,TRBV7-6,.,TRBJ2-7,CASSEGPTSYEQYF,TGTGCCAGCTCTGAGGGCCCTACCTCCTACGAGCAGTACTTC
.,TRBV11-1,.,TRBJ2-2,CASSARERANGELFF,TGTGCCAGCAGCGCGAGGGAGAGAGCGAACGGGGAGCTGTTTTTT
.,TRBV5-6,.,TRBJ1-6,CASSIGQFNSPLHF,TGTGCCAGCAGCATAGGACAGTTCAATTCACCCCTCCACTTT
.,TRBV19,.,TRBJ1-3,CASMPGKSGNTIYF,TGTGCCAGTATGCCCGGGAAGTCTGGAAACACCATATATTTT
.,TRBV7-7,.,TRBJ2-5,CASSWGGQEAETQYF,TGTGCTAGCAGCTGGGGGGGGCAGGAGGCAGAGACCCAGTACTTC
.,TRBV18,TRBD2,TRBJ2-1,CASSDRASGGDEQFF,TGTGCCAGCTCAGACCGGGCTAGCGGGGGGGACGAGCAGTTCTTC
few,TRBV19,.,TRBJ2-5,CASSIVRRDQETQYF,TGTGCCAGTAGTATAGTGCGCAGGGATCAAGAGACCCAGTACTTC
.,TRBV12-5,.,TRBJ1-2,CASDPGQGPPSPYGYTF,TGTGCTAGTGACCCGGGCCAGGGGCCACCGTCACCATATGGCTACACCTTC
.,TRBV28,.,TRBJ2-1,CASSLSIVEQFF,TGTGCCAGCAGTTTAAGTATAGTTGAGCAGTTCTTC
.,TRBV29-1,.,TRBJ2-1,CSVDRETYNEQFF,TGCAGCGTTGACAGGGAAACCTACAATGAGCAGTTCTTC
.,TRBV28,TRBD1,TRBJ2-3,CASRSRGRGTDTQYF,TGTGCCAGCAGGTCGAGGGGGCGTGGGACAGATACGCAGTATTTT
once,TRBV9,.,TRBJ1-5,CASSVGAGDGQPQHF,TGTGCCAGCAGCGTAGGGGCGGGGGATGGACAGCCCCAGCATTTT
.,TRBV24-1,.,TRBJ2-1,CATSPGSYNEQFF,TGTGCCACATCCCCGGGGTCCTACAATGAGCAGTTCTTC
.,TRBV15,TRBD1,TRBJ1-5,CATSRDGDSADQPQHF,TGTGCCACCAGCAGAGATGGGGACAGCGCCGATCAGCCCCAGCATTTT
.,TRBV6-5,.,TRBJ1-3,CASRRGPFSGNTIYF,TGTGCCAGCAGGCGAGGCCCCTTTTCTGGAAACACCATATATTTT
.,TRBV18,.,TRBJ1-6,CASSTGMDSPLHF,TGTGCCAGCTCCACAGGGATGGATTCACCCCTCCACTTT
.,TRBV29-1,.,TRBJ1-5,CSAAGGGNQPQHF,TGCAGCGCCGCTGGGGGGGGTAATCAGCCCCAGCATTTT
.,TRBV29-1,TRBD1,TRBJ1-1,CSVEGAEGASEAFF,TGCAGCGTTGAGGGGGCGGAGGGGGCCAGTGAAGCTTTCTTT
once,TRBV27,TRBD2,TRBJ2-3,CASSKRSREGSTDTQYF,TGTGCCAGCAGCAAACGGTCGCGGGAGGGTAGCACAGATACGCAGTATTTT
.,TRBV28,.,TRBJ2-7,CASLRGSEQYF,TGTGCCAGCCTAAGGGGCAGCGAGCAGTACTTC
.,TRBV5-6,.,TRBJ1-2,CASRAHGFYGYTF,TGTGCCAGCAGAGCTCACGGGTTCTATGGCTACACCTTC
.,TRBV9,.,TRBJ2-1,CASSVGAASYNEQFF,TGTGCCAGCAGCGTAGGAGCGGCTTCCTACAATGAGCAGTTCTTC
.,TRBV4-1,.,TRBJ1-5,CASSQESWTVNQPQHF,TGCGCCAGCAGCCAAGAATCGTGGACAGTTAATCAGCCCCAGCATTTT
.,TRBV19,TRBD1,TRBJ2-1,CASTSQGQGQFF,TGTGCCAGTACCTCCCAGGGACAGGGGCAGTTCTTC
once,TRBV2,.,TRBJ1-5,CASTGVFAQPQHF,TGTGCCAGCACGGGGGTTTTCGCTCAGCCCCAGCATTTT
.,TRBV5-1,TRBD2,TRBJ2-5,CASSSGTSGSSRGETQYF,TGCGCCAGCAGCAGCGGGACTAGCGGGAGCTCGCGGGGAGAGACCCAGTACTTC
.,TRBV7-7,.,TRBJ2-5,CASSLSYPGEGLETQYF,TGTGCTAGCAGCTTATCCTACCCGGGAGAGGGCCTAGAGACCCAGTACTTC
.,TRBV28,.,TRBJ1-1,CASSFPREGVTNTEAFF,TGTGCCAGCAGTTTCCCTCGGGAGGGGGTTACGAACACTGAAGCTTTCTTT
.,TRBV11-2,.,TRBJ2-7,CASSANRFHEQYF,TGTGCCAGCAGCGCCAACAGGTTCCACGAGCAGTACTTC
.,TRBV30,.,TRBJ1-4,CAGAGSGNEKLFF,TGTGCCGGGGCAGGGTCTGGGAATGAAAAACTGTTTTTT
.,TRBV30,.,TRBJ1-6,CAWSSSQNSPLHF,TGTGCCTGGAGTTCGTCTCAGAATTCACCCCTCCACTTT
.,TRBV28,TRBD1,TRBJ1-1,CASRNPGQVIEAFF,TGTGCCAGCAGAAACCCGGGACAGGTAATCGAAGCTTTCTTT
.,TRBV25-1,.,TRBJ2-2,CASSDSMAGELFF,TGTGCCAGCAGTGATAGTATGGCCGGGGAGCTGTTTTTT
.,TRBV5-1,TRBD1,TRBJ1-6,CASSLDRGPNSPLHF,TGCGCCAGCAGCTTGGACAGGGGGCCTAATTCACCCCTCCACTTT
.,TRBV19,.,TRBJ1-1,CASRGGREAFF,TGTGCCAGTAGGGGAGGAAGAGAAGCTTTCTTT
.,TRBV6-5,.,TRBJ2-1,CATEGISSYNEQFF,TGTGCTACCGAGGGCATATCATCCTACAATGAGCAGTTCTTC
.,TRBV13,.,TRBJ2-5,CASSVRTVLETQYF,TGTGCCAGCAGCGTAAGGACAGTACTTGAGACCCAGTACTTC
.,TRBV20-1,TRBD2,TRBJ2-7,CSASRLAGISYEQYF,TGCAGTGCTAGTAGACTAGCGGGGATATCCTACGAGCAGTACTTC
few,TRBV7-2,.,TRBJ2-3,CASSLPSTDTQYF,TGTGCCAGCAGCCTACCTAGCACAGATACGCAGTATTTT
.,TRBV28,TRBD2,TRBJ2-1,CASSSGRELTNEQFF,TGTGCCAGCTCTTCGGGGAGGGAGTTGACTAATGAGCAGTTCTTC
.,TRBV7-8,TRBD2,TRBJ2-1,CASSPQGRVGNEQFF,TGTGCCAGCAGCCCCCAAGGGAGGGTTGGAAATGAGCAGTTCTTC
.,TRBV5-1,.,TRBJ1-3,CASSLLAGLHSGNTIYF,TGCGCCAGCAGCTTGCTGGCGGGACTTCACTCTGGAAACACCATATATTTT
.,TRBV12-5,TRBD1,TRBJ1-4,CASGLGDRENEKLFF,TGTGCTAGTGGTTTGGGGGACAGGGAAAATGAAAAACTGTTTTTT